This T cell receptor beta chain was sequenced for a study of cytomegalovirus exposure and HLA in healthy donors. Both 60 Vbeta primers and 13 Jbeta primers went into the PCR. Assay: immunoSEQ multiplex PCR; the TCRdb copy retains only in-frame clones and omits some. The table lists about 170,000 clones, 75% to 80% of them singletons. Germline loops: CDR1 SGHTA, CDR2 FQGNSA. The V segment lost 5 bases and the J segment 7 bases; nucleotides outside the gene matches: 6. There are 14 residues in the CDR3. The chain couples TRBV7-2 to TRBJ1-4, with 8 bases lining up with TRBD1. The sequencing sample was made of PBMCs. The clonotype originates from a woman aged 50 to 65 in good health and CMV-seropositive. CDR3: CASSAGGSGEKLFF. The CDR3 region has the DNA TGTGCCAGCAGCGCAGGGGGCTCAGGTGAAAAACTGTTTTTT.